Each of the 29 T cell receptor beta chains below was sequenced from the same sample in a study of T cells after yellow fever vaccination. TCRdb re-analysed the 5' RACE reads in MiXCR, keeping a single row per CDR3 protein. This sample has 350,000 to 450,000 distinct CDR3 sequences; under 20% occur once, and the top ten carry about a sixth. The material was PBMCs, obtained before the yellow fever booster vaccination. The source is a young man who received the YFV17D yellow fever vaccine.

The rearrangement links TRBV11-3 to TRBJ1-1; D remains ambiguous. Germline CDR1 is SGHNT and CDR2 is YENEEA. The CDR3 covers 14 residues. V was cut by 10 bases and J by 1 base, with 16 bases left in between. The DNA of the CDR3 is TGTGCCATCTTCCTGATGGAGGCGAACACTGAAGCTTTCTTT. It encodes CAIFLMEANTEAFF.

The chain links TRBV11-3 to TRBJ2-3; D is uncertain. V lost 3 bases and J lost 1, with 11 bases in between. This CDR3 is 15 amino acids long. Germline assignment: CDR1 SGHNT and CDR2 YENEEA. The CDR3 is CASSFGQDGTDTQYF. The CDR3 nucleotides read TGTGCCAGCAGCTTCGGCCAGGATGGCACAGATACGCAGTATTTT.

This clonotype was seen a handful of times. CDR3 region: CASSESWGGDRRELFF. CDR3 nucleotide sequence: TGTGCCAGCAGCGAAAGTTGGGGGGGAGACCGGAGGGAGCTGTTTTTT. This rearrangement joins TRBV7-6 to TRBJ2-2; 7 nucleotides agree with TRBD2. This CDR3 is built from 16 residues. Germline-derived CDR1 and CDR2 are SGHVS and FNYEAQ. V dropped 5 bases and J dropped 9; count of bases not matched to a gene: 15.

This clonotype was seen a handful of times. This chain joins TRBV10-3 and TRBJ2-3; possible D gene TRBD1, 6 bases. The CDR3 extends over 14 amino acids. Trimming shortened V by 8 bases and J by 2 bases, and 14 bases separated the two germline ends. The germline V gene encodes CDR1 ENHRY and CDR2 SYGVKD. The CDR3 sequence is CAIGGRAPTDTQYF. The CDR3 nucleotides read TGTGCCATCGGGGGCAGGGCACCCACAGATACGCAGTATTTT.

The chain links TRBV30 to TRBJ2-2; 8 bases line up with TRBD1. There are 14 residues in the CDR3. Trimming at V came to 7 bases and at J to 5 bases, leaving 9 bases not matched to a gene. The germline CDR1 and CDR2 sequences are GTSNPN and SVGIG (reference sequence). DNA of the CDR3: TGTGCCTCCCCTACCCGGACAGGGACCGGGGAGCTGTTTTTT. Translation: CASPTRTGTGELFF.

The chain carries TRBV10-1 and TRBJ2-5; the D call may be TRBD1 or TRBD2 (5 bases each). V lost 0 bases and J 5 bases, leaving 7 bases between the germline ends. The CDR3 sequence is 13 residues long. CDR1 is WNHNN, CDR2 SYGVQD, per germline (reference sequence). The CDR3, as DNA: TGCGCCAGCAGTGAGTCGGGGGTGGAGACCCAGTACTTC. Residues: CASSESGVETQYF.

This clonotype was seen more than once but under ten times. The chain joins TRBV4-3 to TRBJ2-7; D uncertain. The V gene's germline CDR1 is LGHNA and CDR2 YSLEER. The CDR3 consists of 12 residues. The V and J ends lost 2 bases and 7 bases respectively, with 9 bases between them. This chain's CDR3 is CASSQYCREQYV. The CDR3 coding sequence is TGCGCCAGCAGCCAATATTGTAGGGAGCAGTACGTC.

This clonotype has only a few counts. The V and J genes are TRBV7-2 and TRBJ2-5; 7 nucleotides align to TRBD1. V dropped 4 bases and J dropped 7; count of bases not matched to a gene: 9. Germline V CDR1 and CDR2: SGHTA, FQGNSA. This CDR3 spans 14 amino acids. The CDR3 is CASSSDRVWGTQYF. The CDR3, as DNA: TGTGCCAGCAGCTCCGACAGGGTGTGGGGGACCCAGTACTTC.

Worth noting for this clonotype: A much larger clone differs by one base, so this may be a read error. The chain is built from TRBV11-3 and TRBJ2-2, with unresolved D. V lost 5 bases and J lost 1, with 5 bases in between. CDR1 is SGHNT and CDR2 is YENEEA in the germline V gene. The CDR3 extends over 13 amino acids. CDR3 residues: CASSEVNTGELFF. CDR3 nucleotides: TGTGCCAGCAGCGAAGTGAACACCGGGGAGCTGTTTTTT.

V is TRBV4-1 and J is TRBJ2-3; TRBD2 might be the D (6 bases). CDR3 length equals 16 residues. V was trimmed by 1 base and J by 7 bases, leaving 18 bases between them. Germline lookup yields CDR1 MGHRA and CDR2 YSYEKL. CDR3 loop: CASSQGNAGKGYTQYF. The CDR3 DNA sequence: TGCGCCAGCAGCCAAGGAAACGCGGGGAAAGGCTATACGCAGTATTTT.

At least ten counts were recorded for this clonotype. The chain carries TRBV28 and TRBJ2-3; the match to TRBD2 covers 10 bases. Germline assignment: CDR1 MDHEN and CDR2 SYDVKM. With 6 bases clipped from V and 1 base from J, the junction kept 10 bases outside the gene matches. The CDR3 loop spans 17 amino acids. The CDR3 loop reads CASSPLLAGFGTDTQYF. DNA of the CDR3: TGTGCCAGCAGCCCCCTACTAGCGGGGTTCGGCACAGATACGCAGTATTTT.

V and J are TRBV27 and TRBJ2-1; 9 nucleotides agree with TRBD2. The CDR3 loop spans 14 amino acids. Losses at the gene ends were 5 bases for V and 5 bases for J; bases not matched to a gene: 4. Germline values: CDR1 MNHEY, CDR2 SMNVEV (reference sequence). DNA of the CDR3: TGTGCCAGCAGTAGCGGGGGGCACCACAATGAGCAGTTCTTC. Its protein product is CASSSGGHHNEQFF.

This clonotype appeared a few times. The CDR3 loop reads CAWGQGNQPQHF. DNA for the CDR3: TGTGCCTGGGGACAGGGCAATCAGCCCCAGCATTTT. The rearrangement joins TRBV7-8 to TRBJ1-5, with 8 positions matching TRBD1. The V and J ends lost 11 bases and 2 bases, in that order; junction bases with no gene match: 2. The V gene's germline CDR1 is SGHVS and CDR2 FQNEAQ. This CDR3 region has 12 residues.

The V and J genes are TRBV6-5 and TRBJ1-1; D is perhaps TRBD1 (5 bases). The V gene lost 2 bases and the J gene lost 1 base, with 8 bases spanning the gap. Looked up from germline, CDR1 is MNHEY and CDR2 is SVGAGI. This CDR3 region has 14 residues. This CDR3 is CASSYLDRNTEAFF. CDR3 DNA sequence: TGTGCCAGCAGTTACCTCGACAGGAACACTGAAGCTTTCTTT.

J is TRBJ2-3 and V is TRBV24-1; 7 positions match TRBD2. The junction had 15 bases not matched to a gene; V was cut back by 3 bases and J by 1 base. From germline, CDR1 is KGHDR and CDR2 SFDVKD. This CDR3 is built from 19 residues. The CDR3 DNA sequence: TGTGCCACCAGTGATCCCCCCGCCCTAGCGGCGGGGGGCACAGATACGCAGTATTTT. It translates to CATSDPPALAAGGTDTQYF.

This sequence joins TRBV7-9 and TRBJ1-2; D is ambiguous. Trimming took off 5 bases at V and 3 bases at J, with 7 bases between the two ends. This CDR3 has 12 amino acids. From germline, CDR1 is SEHNR and CDR2 FQNEAQ (reference sequence). CDR3 loop: CASSTGHYGYTF. CDR3 in DNA: TGTGCCAGCAGCACTGGACACTATGGCTACACCTTC.

Only a few counts were recorded for this clonotype. This chain connects TRBV20-1 to TRBJ2-5, with 8 bases that match TRBD2. V shed 0 bases and J 3 bases; nucleotides not matched to a gene: 6. Germline CDR1 and CDR2: DFQATT and SNEGSKA (reference sequence). The CDR3 covers 15 residues. The CDR3 loop is CSARDILLAEETQYF. The DNA for the CDR3 is TGCAGTGCTAGAGACATACTACTAGCGGAAGAGACCCAGTACTTC.

The chain links TRBV7-9 to TRBJ2-7; tentative D call: TRBD1 (6 bases). The CDR3 sequence is 11 residues long. From germline, CDR1 is SEHNR and CDR2 FQNEAQ (reference sequence). Trimming left V 8 bases short and J 4 bases short, with 9 bases between. CDR3 sequence (DNA): TGTGCCAGCGGGGGCCCTTACGAGCAGTACGTC. It is translated as CASGGPYEQYV.

A few counts support this clonotype. This rearrangement joins TRBV12-3 or TRBV12-4 to TRBJ1-5, with 9 positions matching TRBD1. Trimming at V came to 5 bases and at J to 4 bases, leaving 6 bases not matched to a gene. This CDR3 is built from 15 residues. In DNA, the CDR3 is TGTGCCAGCAGTACGGGACAGGGAGGAAATCAGCCCCAGCATTTT. Translation gives CASSTGQGGNQPQHF.

This clonotype was seen a few times. The rearrangement links TRBV5-1 to TRBJ2-6; 9 bases line up with TRBD1. Germline V CDR1 and CDR2: SGHRS, YFSETQ. This CDR3 comprises 16 residues. V dropped 4 bases and J dropped 1; count of bases not matched to a gene: 3. For the CDR3, the DNA is TGCGCCAGCAGCCCGACAGGGGGGTCTGGGGCCAACGTCCTGACTTTC. It yields the protein CASSPTGGSGANVLTF.

This clonotype was recorded a few times. DNA of the CDR3: TGTGCCACCACCTACGACAGGGGCTACGAGCAGTACTTC. It is translated as CATTYDRGYEQYF. The chain carries TRBV15 and TRBJ2-7; TRBD1 matches at 8 bases. CDR1 and CDR2 from the germline V gene are LNHNV and YYDKDF (reference sequence). V gave up 7 bases and J gave up 3 bases; unmatched junction bases: 5. The CDR3 contains 13 residues. Looking up the rest from reference TRBV15 and TRBJ2-7 gives the full variable domain: DAMVIQNPRYQVTQFGKPVTLSCSQTLNHNVMYWYQQKSSQAPKLLFHYYDKDFNNEADTPDNFQSRRPNTSFCFLDIRSPGLGDTAMYLCATTYDRGYEQYFGPGTRLTVT.

The chain recombines TRBV15 with TRBJ2-5, with 10 bases that match TRBD1. The ends lost 4 bases at V and 6 bases at J; junction bases unmatched: 11. CDR3 length: 16 residues. Germline assignment: CDR1 LNHNV and CDR2 YYDKDF (reference sequence). Written as DNA, the CDR3 is TGTGCCACCAGCAAGTCCGGGACAGGGGAGTTTCAGACCCAGTACTTC. Translated: CATSKSGTGEFQTQYF.

This clonotype showed up many times. The chain combines TRBV5-6 with TRBJ1-2, with 11 positions matching TRBD1. Per germline, CDR1 SGHDT and CDR2 YYEEEE. The CDR3 runs 15 residues. The V and J ends lost 3 bases and 4 bases, in that order; junction bases with no gene match: 5. Here the CDR3 DNA reads TGTGCCAGCAGCTCGGGACAGGGGGTACCCTATGGCTACACCTTC. Amino acids: CASSSGQGVPYGYTF.

This clonotype occurred a few times. The chain uses TRBV4-1 and TRBJ1-5, with D possibly matching TRBD1 (5 bases). Germline CDR1 and CDR2: MGHRA and YSYEKL. V gave up 2 bases and J gave up 3 bases, with 8 bases separating them. The CDR3 sequence is 14 residues long. CDR3 region: CASSQTGNNQPQHF. The CDR3 DNA sequence: TGCGCCAGCAGCCAAACAGGCAACAATCAGCCCCAGCATTTT.

The J gene is TRBJ1-2, the V gene TRBV14; no clear D. The V gene lost 0 bases and the J gene lost 4 bases, with 12 bases spanning the gap. This CDR3 region has 15 residues. Germline values: CDR1 SGHDN, CDR2 FVKESK. As DNA, the CDR3 is TGTGCCAGCAGCCAAGAGCGGACTTCGGGCTATGGCTACACCTTC. Its protein is CASSQERTSGYGYTF.

This clonotype appeared a few times. The chain employs TRBV7-8 and TRBJ2-3; no clear D gene. V shed 0 bases and J shed 2 bases, with 6 bases lying between them. Per germline, CDR1 SGHVS and CDR2 FQNEAQ. The CDR3 length is 14 residues. The CDR3 protein is CASSLAPDTDTQYF. Written as DNA, the CDR3 is TGTGCCAGCAGCTTAGCTCCGGACACAGATACGCAGTATTTT.

CDR3 amino acids: CASSQDGNTGELFF. CDR3 DNA: TGCGCCAGCAGCCAAGACGGGAACACCGGGGAGCTGTTTTTT. The chain joins TRBV4-3 to TRBJ2-2; D is ambiguous. The V and J ends lost 0 bases and 1 base respectively, with 3 bases between them. Germline V gene data show CDR1 as LGHNA and CDR2 as YSLEER. This CDR3 is built from 14 residues.

This clonotype was seen a handful of times. The rearrangement links TRBV18 to TRBJ2-3, with a weak D call TRBD1 (5 bases). Germline V lookup: CDR1 KGHSH, CDR2 LQKENI. The length of the CDR3 is 15 residues. The germline V and J ends were trimmed by 4 bases and 5 bases, with 16 bases remaining between them. The CDR3 spells CASSLNLQGLDTQYF. The CDR3 bases are TGTGCCAGCTCACTCAACCTCCAGGGTTTAGATACGCAGTATTTT.

This clonotype was detected only a few times. This sequence joins TRBV2 and TRBJ2-3; 9 bases are shared with TRBD2. Germline V gene data show CDR1 as SNHLY and CDR2 as FYNNEI. This CDR3 comprises 15 residues. V was clipped by 6 bases and J by 8 bases; unmatched bases: 12. The CDR3, as DNA: TGTGCCAGCAGCGAGAGGCCTAGCGGGGCGGGTACGCAGTATTTT. Protein: CASSERPSGAGTQYF.